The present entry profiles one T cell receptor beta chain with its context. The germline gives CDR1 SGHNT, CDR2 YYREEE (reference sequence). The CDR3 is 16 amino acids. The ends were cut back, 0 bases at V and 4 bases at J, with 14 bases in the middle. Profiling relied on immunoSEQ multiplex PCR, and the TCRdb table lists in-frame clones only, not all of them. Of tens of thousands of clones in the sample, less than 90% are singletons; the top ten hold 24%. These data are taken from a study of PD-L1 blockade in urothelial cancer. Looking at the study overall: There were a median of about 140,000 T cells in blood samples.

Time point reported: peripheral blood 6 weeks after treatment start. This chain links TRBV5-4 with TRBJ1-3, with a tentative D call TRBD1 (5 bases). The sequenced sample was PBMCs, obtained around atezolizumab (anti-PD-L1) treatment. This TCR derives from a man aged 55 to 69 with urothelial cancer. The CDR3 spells CASSLVGAPTGNTIYF. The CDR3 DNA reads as TGTGCCAGCAGCTTGGTTGGGGCTCCAACCGGAAACACCATATATTTT.